The source of this T cell receptor (beta chain) is a study of identical twins. All of the donors were Caucasians in good health. Germline assignment: CDR1 WNHNN and CDR2 SYGVQD (reference sequence). The CDR3 covers 15 residues. The trim removed 3 bases at V and 3 bases at J, leaving 4 bases unmatched. TCRdb analysed the 5' RACE reads with MiXCR anew, one entry per CDR3 protein. Here the sample spans about 190,000 distinct CDR3 sequences, more than 15% being singletons. This clonotype was found a few times. What it binds is unknown. Findings and limits, study-wide: Cross-sectional statistical analysis was relied on for the conclusions, without the same donors being followed.

The same data also went into a second study, on T cells expressing NK-cell markers. Per that paper: TCR beta repertoires came from sorted CD3+CD56+NKG2C+, CD3+CD56+NKG2C- and CD3+CD56-NKG2C+ T cells. Seropositivity for HCMV was found in most of the eight sequenced donors, with one seronegative.

Source material: CD8+ T cells sorted from blood. This receptor was taken from a woman between 18 and 30 years old in good health. V and J are TRBV10-1 and TRBJ2-1; TRBD2 aligns across 8 bases. CDR3 nucleotides: TGCGCCAGCAGTGAAAGGCTAGCGGGCTACAATGAGCAGTTCTTC. Translation: CASSERLAGYNEQFF.